The 8 T cell receptor beta chains below were found in one sample sequenced in a study of shared clonotypes between healthy human individuals. Positively selected for CCR7, the CD45RO-negative cells used as naive CD8 cells excluded terminally differentiated effector memory CD45RA+ cells. The method was immunoSEQ multiplex PCR; TCRdb's version includes in-frame clones alone and lacks a portion of them. In the table there are millions of clones, just over 90% of which are singletons. Sequenced input: naive CD8+ T cells from PBMCs. These receptor sequences come from a man between 18 and 29 years old in good health. Some clones in this sample may be carry-over from other donors' samples.

The V call is TRBV7-2, the J call TRBJ2-7; D possibly corresponds to TRBD2 (5 bases). CDR1 is SGHTA, CDR2 FQGNSA, per germline. With 5 bases removed from V and 3 bases from J, the gap between germline ends came to 14 bases. This CDR3 is built from 14 residues. The DNA of the CDR3 is TGTGCCAGCAGCCCCTTTGGACTGCTCTACGAGCAGTACTTC. Protein product: CASSPFGLLYEQYF.

The chain couples TRBV7-2 to TRBJ2-1; D might be TRBD2 (7 bases). Germline lookup yields CDR1 SGHTA and CDR2 FQGNSA. V lost 10 bases to trimming and J lost 4 bases, with 17 bases between them. The CDR3 consists of 14 residues. CDR3: CANGEGGAYNEQFF. The CDR3 nucleotides read TGTGCCAACGGGGAGGGGGGAGCATACAATGAGCAGTTCTTC.

V and J are TRBV7-7 and TRBJ2-7, with D tentatively TRBD1 or TRBD2 (5 bases each). V was cut by 5 bases and J by 3 bases, with 20 bases left in between. CDR1 and CDR2 from the germline V gene are SSHAT and FNYEAQ (reference sequence). There are 16 residues in the CDR3. The CDR3 loop is CASSPHPGTPVYEQYF. As DNA, the CDR3 is TGTGCCAGCAGCCCACATCCCGGGACCCCAGTCTACGAGCAGTACTTC.

This chain connects TRBV6-5 to TRBJ2-5, with D possibly being TRBD1 or TRBD2 (5 bases each). The CDR3 runs to 14 residues. Trimming removed 4 bases from V and 5 bases from J, with 14 bases in between. CDR1 and CDR2 from the germline V gene are MNHEY and SVGAGI. Here the CDR3 reads CASSSAGALETQYF. The CDR3 DNA reads as TGTGCCAGCAGTTCTGCCGGGGCCTTGGAGACCCAGTACTTC.

The CDR3 DNA reads TGCGCCAGCAGCCAAGTAGCGGGAGTTCTCACAGATACGCAGTATTTT. Translation gives CASSQVAGVLTDTQYF. V is TRBV4-1 and J is TRBJ2-3; 9 positions match TRBD2. The V gene's germline CDR1 is MGHRA and CDR2 YSYEKL. Trimming cost V 1 base and J 2 bases; bases outside gene matches: 4. The CDR3 runs 16 residues.

This rearrangement joins TRBV27 to TRBJ2-2, with 7 bases identical to TRBD2. Losses at the gene ends were 3 bases for V and 5 bases for J; bases not matched to a gene: 6. The germline V gene has CDR1 MNHEY and CDR2 SMNVEV (reference sequence). CDR3 length: 15 residues. DNA of the CDR3: TGTGCCAGCAGTTTTAATAGCGGGCCAACCGGGGAGCTGTTTTTT. This translates into CASSFNSGPTGELFF.

Concerning this clone: One end of the junction fails to match germline, which may point to a read error. The chain has TRBV4-1 and TRBJ2-7, with a weak D call TRBD2 (6 bases). CDR3 length: 17 residues. Germline-derived CDR1 and CDR2 are MGHRA and YSYEKL. For the CDR3, the DNA is TGCGCCAGCAGCCAAGACGCGGGATACTCCATCTCCTACGAGCAGTGCTTC. Its translation is CASSQDAGYSISYEQCF.

The genes are TRBV27 and TRBJ2-1; TRBD2 is a possible D gene (9 bases). CDR1 is MNHEY and CDR2 is SMNVEV in the germline V gene (reference sequence). This CDR3 comprises 15 residues. Trimming left V 3 bases short and J 13 bases short, with 22 bases between. In nucleotides, the CDR3 is TGTGCCAGCAGTTTCGGGACAGGTGAGGGGACTAGCCAGTTCTTC. It specifies CASSFGTGEGTSQFF.